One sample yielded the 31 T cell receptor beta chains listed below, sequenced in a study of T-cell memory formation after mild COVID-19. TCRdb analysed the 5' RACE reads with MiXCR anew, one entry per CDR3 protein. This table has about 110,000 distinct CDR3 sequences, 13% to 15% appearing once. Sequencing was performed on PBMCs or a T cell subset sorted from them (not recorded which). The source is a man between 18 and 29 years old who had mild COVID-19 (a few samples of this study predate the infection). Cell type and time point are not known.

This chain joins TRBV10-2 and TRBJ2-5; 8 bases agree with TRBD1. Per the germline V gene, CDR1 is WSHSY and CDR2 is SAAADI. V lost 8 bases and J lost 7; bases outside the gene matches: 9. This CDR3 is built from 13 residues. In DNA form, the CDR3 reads TGCGCCAGCCTCGAGTGGGACAGGAGGACCCAGTACTTC. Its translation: CASLEWDRRTQYF.

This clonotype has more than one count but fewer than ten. The CDR3 DNA reads TGTGCCAGCAGTTACTCTGGCGGGGGGTACTACGAGCAGTACTTC. Residues: CASSYSGGGYYEQYF. The chain uses TRBV6-2 or TRBV6-3 and TRBJ2-7, with TRBD2 matching over 8 bases. There are 15 residues in the CDR3. V shed 0 bases, J shed 3 bases, and the junction held 4 bases outside the gene matches. CDR1 and CDR2 (germline): MNHEY, SVGEGT.

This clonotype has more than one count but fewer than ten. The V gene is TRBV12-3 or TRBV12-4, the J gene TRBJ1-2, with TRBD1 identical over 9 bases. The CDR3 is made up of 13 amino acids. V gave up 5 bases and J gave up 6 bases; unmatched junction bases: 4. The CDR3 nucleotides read TGTGCCAGCAGTGGGACAGGGTATCATGGCTACACCTTC. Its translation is CASSGTGYHGYTF.

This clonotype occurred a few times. The CDR3 region is CASSLLQRYNEQFF. CDR3 nucleotides: TGTGCCAGCAGTTTATTGCAGAGATACAATGAGCAGTTCTTC. V usage is TRBV27 and J usage is TRBJ2-1; D is uncertain. The CDR3 is 14 amino acids. Looked up from germline, CDR1 is MNHEY and CDR2 is SMNVEV (reference sequence). Trimming cost V 1 base and J 4 bases, with 8 bases left between them.

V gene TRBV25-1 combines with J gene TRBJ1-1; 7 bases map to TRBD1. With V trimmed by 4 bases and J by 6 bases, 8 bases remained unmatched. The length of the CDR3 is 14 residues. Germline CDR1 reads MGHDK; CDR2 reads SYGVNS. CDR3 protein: CASSGWRGRAEAFF. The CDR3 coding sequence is TGTGCCAGCAGTGGTTGGAGGGGGCGGGCTGAAGCTTTCTTT.

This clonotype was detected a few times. The CDR3 protein is CAIKAFPGTRGLDTQYF. The CDR3 DNA is TGTGCCATCAAAGCATTTCCCGGGACTAGGGGGCTGGATACGCAGTATTTT. The chain uses TRBV10-3 and TRBJ2-3; the D gene is possibly TRBD2 (8 bases). V lost 7 bases to trimming and J lost 6 bases, with 26 bases between them. The germline CDR1 and CDR2 sequences are ENHRY and SYGVKD. CDR3 length equals 17 residues.

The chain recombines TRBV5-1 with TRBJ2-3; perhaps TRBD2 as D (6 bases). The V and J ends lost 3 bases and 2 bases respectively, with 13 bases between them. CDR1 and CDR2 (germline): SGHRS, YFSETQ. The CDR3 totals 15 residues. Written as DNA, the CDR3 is TGCGCCAGCAGCTACGCTAGGACTACCACAGATACGCAGTATTTT. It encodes CASSYARTTTDTQYF.

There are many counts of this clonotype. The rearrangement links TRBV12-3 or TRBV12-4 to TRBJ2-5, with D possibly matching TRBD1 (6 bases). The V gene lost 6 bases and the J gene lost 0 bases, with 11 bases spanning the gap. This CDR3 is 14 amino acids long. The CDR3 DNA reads TGTGCCAGCAGGCAAGACAGGTACCAAGAGACCCAGTACTTC. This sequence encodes CASRQDRYQETQYF.

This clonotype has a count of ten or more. The CDR3, as DNA: TGCAGCGTTGGGCAGGGTAAACCAGGAAACACCATATATTTT. Translation: CSVGQGKPGNTIYF. V and J are TRBV29-1 and TRBJ1-3; tentative D call: TRBD1 (5 bases). Germline lookup yields CDR1 SQVTM and CDR2 ANQGSEA. The ends were cut back, 4 bases at V and 4 bases at J, with 14 bases in the middle. CDR3 length equals 14 residues.

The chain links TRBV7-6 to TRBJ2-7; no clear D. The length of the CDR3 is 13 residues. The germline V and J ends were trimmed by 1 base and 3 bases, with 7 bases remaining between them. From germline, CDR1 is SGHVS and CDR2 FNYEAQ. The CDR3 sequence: CASSLDGFYEQYF. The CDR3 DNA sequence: TGTGCCAGCAGCTTAGACGGATTCTACGAGCAGTACTTC.

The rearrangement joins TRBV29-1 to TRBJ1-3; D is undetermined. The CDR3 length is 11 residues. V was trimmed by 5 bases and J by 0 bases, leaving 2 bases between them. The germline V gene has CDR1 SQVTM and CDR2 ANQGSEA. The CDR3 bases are TGCAGCGTTTACTCTGGAAACACCATATATTTT. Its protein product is CSVYSGNTIYF.

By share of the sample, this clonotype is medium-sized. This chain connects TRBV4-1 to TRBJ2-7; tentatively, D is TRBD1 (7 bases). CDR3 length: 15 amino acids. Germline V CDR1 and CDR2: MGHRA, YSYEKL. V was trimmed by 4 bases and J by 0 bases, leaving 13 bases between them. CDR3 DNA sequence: TGCGCCAGCAGCCTCAGGGGGGAAAGCTCCTACGAGCAGTACTTC. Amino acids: CASSLRGESSYEQYF.

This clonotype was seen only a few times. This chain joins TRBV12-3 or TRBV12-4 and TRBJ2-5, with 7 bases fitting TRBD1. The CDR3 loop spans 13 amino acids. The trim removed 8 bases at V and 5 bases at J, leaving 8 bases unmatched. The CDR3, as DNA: TGTGCCAGCGCACAGGGGTATGGGGAGACCCAGTACTTC. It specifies CASAQGYGETQYF.

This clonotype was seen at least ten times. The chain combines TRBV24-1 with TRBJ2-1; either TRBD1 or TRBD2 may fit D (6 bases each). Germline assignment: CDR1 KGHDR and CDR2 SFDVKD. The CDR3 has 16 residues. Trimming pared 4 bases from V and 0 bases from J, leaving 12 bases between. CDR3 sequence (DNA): TGTGCCACCAGTGAAAGAGGGGGGAGCTCCTACAATGAGCAGTTCTTC. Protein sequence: CATSERGGSSYNEQFF.

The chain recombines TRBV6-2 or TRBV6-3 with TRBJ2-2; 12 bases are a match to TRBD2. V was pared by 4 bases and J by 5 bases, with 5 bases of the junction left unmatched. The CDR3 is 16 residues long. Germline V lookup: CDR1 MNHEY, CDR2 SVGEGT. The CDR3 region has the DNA TGTGCCAGCAGTTCGACTAGCGGGGGCCCGACCGGGGAGCTGTTTTTT. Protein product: CASSSTSGGPTGELFF.

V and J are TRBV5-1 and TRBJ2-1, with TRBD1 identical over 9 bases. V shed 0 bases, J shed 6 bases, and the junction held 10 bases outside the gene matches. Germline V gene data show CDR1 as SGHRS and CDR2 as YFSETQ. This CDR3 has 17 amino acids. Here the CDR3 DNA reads TGCGCCAGCAGCTTGGGGGGATGGACAGGGGTTGCCAATGAGCAGTTCTTC. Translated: CASSLGGWTGVANEQFF.

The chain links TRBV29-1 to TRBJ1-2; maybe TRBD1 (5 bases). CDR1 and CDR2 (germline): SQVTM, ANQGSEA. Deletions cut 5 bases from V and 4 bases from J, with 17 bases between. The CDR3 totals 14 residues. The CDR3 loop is CSVHRDLGFYGYTF. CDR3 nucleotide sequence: TGCAGCGTTCACCGGGACTTGGGGTTCTATGGCTACACCTTC.

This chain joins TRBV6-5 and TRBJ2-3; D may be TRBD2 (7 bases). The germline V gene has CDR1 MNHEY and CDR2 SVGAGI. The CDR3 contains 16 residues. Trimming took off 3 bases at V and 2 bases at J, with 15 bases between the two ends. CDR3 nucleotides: TGTGCCAGCAGTTATAGGCGGGGGCCTCCCACAGATACGCAGTATTTT. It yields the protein CASSYRRGPPTDTQYF.

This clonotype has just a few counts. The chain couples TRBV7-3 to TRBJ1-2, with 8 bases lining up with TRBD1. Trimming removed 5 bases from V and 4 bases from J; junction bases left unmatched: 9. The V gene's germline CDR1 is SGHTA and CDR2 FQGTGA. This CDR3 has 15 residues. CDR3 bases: TGTGCCAGCAGCCCTACCGGGACAGGAAGCTATGGCTACACCTTC. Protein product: CASSPTGTGSYGYTF.

The CDR3 protein is CSVVTLTGLETQYF. CDR3 DNA: TGCAGCGTTGTCACCCTCACAGGGCTGGAGACCCAGTACTTC. The gene calls are TRBV29-1 and TRBJ2-5; tentative D call: TRBD1 (6 bases). CDR3 length equals 14 residues. Germline CDR1 reads SQVTM; CDR2 reads ANQGSEA. The V end was cut by 4 bases, the J end by 5 bases, with 17 bases between.

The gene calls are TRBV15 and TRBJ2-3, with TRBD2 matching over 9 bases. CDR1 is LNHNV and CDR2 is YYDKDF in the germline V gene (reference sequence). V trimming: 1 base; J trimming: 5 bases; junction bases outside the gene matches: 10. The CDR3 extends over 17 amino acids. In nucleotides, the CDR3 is TGTGCCACCAGCAGAGTAAGGCATCTAGCGGGGAAAGATACGCAGTATTTT. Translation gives CATSRVRHLAGKDTQYF.

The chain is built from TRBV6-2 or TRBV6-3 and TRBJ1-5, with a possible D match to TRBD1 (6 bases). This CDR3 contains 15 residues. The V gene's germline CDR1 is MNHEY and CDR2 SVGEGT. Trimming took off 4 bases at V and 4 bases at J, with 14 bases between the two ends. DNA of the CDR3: TGTGCCAGCAGTTTCACAGGGAGGGCTAATCAGCCCCAGCATTTT. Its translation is CASSFTGRANQPQHF.

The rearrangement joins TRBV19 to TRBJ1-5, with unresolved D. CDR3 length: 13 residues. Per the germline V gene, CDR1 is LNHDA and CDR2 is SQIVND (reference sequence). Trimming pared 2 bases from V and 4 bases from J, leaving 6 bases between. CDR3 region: CASSISQNQPQHF. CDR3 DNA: TGTGCCAGTAGTATAAGCCAGAATCAGCCCCAGCATTTT.

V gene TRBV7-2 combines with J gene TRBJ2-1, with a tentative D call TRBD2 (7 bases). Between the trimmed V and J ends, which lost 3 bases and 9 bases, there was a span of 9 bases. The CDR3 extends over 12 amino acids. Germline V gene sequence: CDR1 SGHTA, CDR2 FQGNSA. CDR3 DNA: TGTGCCAGCAGCTTTAGGGGGGGTGAGCAGTTCTTC. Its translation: CASSFRGGEQFF.

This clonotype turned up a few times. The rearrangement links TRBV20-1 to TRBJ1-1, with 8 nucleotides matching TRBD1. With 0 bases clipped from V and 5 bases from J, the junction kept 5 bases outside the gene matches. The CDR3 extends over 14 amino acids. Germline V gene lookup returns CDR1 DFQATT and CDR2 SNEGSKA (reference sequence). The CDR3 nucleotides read TGCAGTGCTAGAGATTACAGGGGGAGGACTGAAGCTTTCTTT. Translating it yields CSARDYRGRTEAFF.

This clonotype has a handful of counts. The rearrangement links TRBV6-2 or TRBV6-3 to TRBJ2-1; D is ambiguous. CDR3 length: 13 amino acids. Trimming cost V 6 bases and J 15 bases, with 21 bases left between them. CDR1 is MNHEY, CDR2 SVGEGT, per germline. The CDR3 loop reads CASSPYYDAAPFF. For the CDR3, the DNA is TGTGCCAGCAGCCCTTATTACGACGCAGCACCGTTCTTC.

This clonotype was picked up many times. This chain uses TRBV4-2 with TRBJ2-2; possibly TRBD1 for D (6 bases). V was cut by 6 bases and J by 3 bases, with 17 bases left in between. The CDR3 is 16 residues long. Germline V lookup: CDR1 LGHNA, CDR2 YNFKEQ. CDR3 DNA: TGTGCCAGCAGTCATGGGCGAACAGGGCACACCGGGGAGCTGTTTTTT. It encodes CASSHGRTGHTGELFF.

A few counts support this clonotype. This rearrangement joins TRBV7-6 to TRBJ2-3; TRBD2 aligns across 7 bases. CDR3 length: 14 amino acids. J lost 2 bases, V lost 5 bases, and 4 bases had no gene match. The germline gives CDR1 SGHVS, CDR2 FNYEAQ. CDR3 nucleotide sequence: TGTGCCAGCAGCATGCGGGGGAACACAGATACGCAGTATTTT. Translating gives CASSMRGNTDTQYF.

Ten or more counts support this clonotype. The CDR3 region has the DNA TGCGCCAGCGCGTCGGATCAGACCTACAATGAGCAGTTCTTC. This sequence encodes CASASDQTYNEQFF. The chain combines TRBV5-1 with TRBJ2-1; D call uncertain. Germline lookup yields CDR1 SGHRS and CDR2 YFSETQ. This CDR3 contains 14 residues. V was cut by 7 bases and J by 2 bases, with 13 bases left in between.

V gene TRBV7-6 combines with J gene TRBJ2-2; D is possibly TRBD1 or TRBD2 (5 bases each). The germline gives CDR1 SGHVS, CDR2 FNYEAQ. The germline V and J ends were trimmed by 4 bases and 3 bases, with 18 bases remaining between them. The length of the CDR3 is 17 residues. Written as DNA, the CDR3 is TGTGCCAGCAGCTCTCCCTCGAGGGGCGGGTACACCGGGGAGCTGTTTTTT. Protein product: CASSSPSRGGYTGELFF.

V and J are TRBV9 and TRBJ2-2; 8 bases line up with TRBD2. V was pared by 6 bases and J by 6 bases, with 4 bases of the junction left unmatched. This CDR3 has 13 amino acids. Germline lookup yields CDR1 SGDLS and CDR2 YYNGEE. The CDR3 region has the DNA TGTGCCAGCACCCCGGGAGGGGCCGGGGAGCTGTTTTTT. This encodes CASTPGGAGELFF.